This T cell receptor beta chain was profiled in a study of blood T cell repertoires in COVID-19 (dated by TCRdb to the early 2020s). Study-wide context: Samples from collaborators originated in the United States, Italy and Spain and spanned both the acute and convalescent phases of COVID-19. The prospective study material was composed of cDNA or gDNA derived from T cells, B-cell-depleted T cells, or PBMCs. The dataset comprised deeply sampled blood TCRbeta repertoires from subjects exposed to, actively infected with, or recovered from COVID-19. A freely available public database, intended as a resource for researchers studying the immune response to SARS-CoV-2, is where the repertoires were released. The samples were drawn from the first 160 participants of the ongoing ImmuneRACE study and from 1,254 subjects provided by 6 global collaborators. Nearly every sample came with metadata listing a de-identified subject ID, COVID-19 status, age in years and sex. HLA class I and class II types, where available, came from metadata supplied by the sample provider rather than from assay-based typing. The full study reports these points: Clinical and demographic metadata were provided uncurated, with the amount varying by source and participant.

TCRbeta CDR3 regions were amplified from genomic DNA by means of the immunoSEQ Assay, a bias-controlled multiplex PCR. The authors processed their data as follows. Within the assay, amplification of reference gene primers was used to estimate how many nucleated cells each sample contained. To quantify the absolute abundance of each unique TCRbeta CDR3 rearrangement, sequence reads were collapsed and filtered. For each sample, productive Simpson clonality was calculated by taking the square root of Simpson's diversity index across productive rearrangements. As stored in TCRdb, this immuneACCESS dataset retains in-frame rearrangements with V and J assigned. A fraction of the clones does not appear; measured against another copy, unresolved V genes explain less than half of the discrepancy, and the remainder lacks a known reason. V, J and clone size were drawn from that table, and D and trimming were deduced from the DNA. The sample contains roughly 130,000 clones, about 85% of them found a single time. Roughly 2.5% of the sample is taken by the ten largest.

One collaborating source in Seattle enrolled patients during active infection and followed them longitudinally through the course of disease. Collaborating institutions collected whole blood in K2EDTA tubes following their own protocols. For TCRbeta analysis, collaborators shipped samples in one of three forms: frozen whole blood, isolated PBMCs, or DNA extracted from either of those sample types. In the case of this clone: Its target antigen remains unknown. No much larger clone is present one base from it, and per-base qualities are unavailable.

For CDR1 and CDR2, the germline V gene lists SGHRS and YFSETQ. From V the trimming removes 0 bases and from J it removes 4 bases, while the gene matches leave 5 bases of the junction unaccounted for. The CDR3 covers 15 residues, taking in both the cysteine and the phenylalanine. The kept DNA is CDR3 alone, 45 bases in frame from the first base. This chain is built from TRBV5-1 and TRBJ2-7; 9 junctional bases match TRBD1. The sequence came from a human donor with COVID-19, enrolled during active disease. The donor label of this sample is uncertain. The material sequenced was peripheral blood. The CDR3 sequence is CASSLAGTGIYEQYF. The bases read TGCGCCAGCAGCTTGGCCGGGACAGGGATATACGAGCAGTACTTC.